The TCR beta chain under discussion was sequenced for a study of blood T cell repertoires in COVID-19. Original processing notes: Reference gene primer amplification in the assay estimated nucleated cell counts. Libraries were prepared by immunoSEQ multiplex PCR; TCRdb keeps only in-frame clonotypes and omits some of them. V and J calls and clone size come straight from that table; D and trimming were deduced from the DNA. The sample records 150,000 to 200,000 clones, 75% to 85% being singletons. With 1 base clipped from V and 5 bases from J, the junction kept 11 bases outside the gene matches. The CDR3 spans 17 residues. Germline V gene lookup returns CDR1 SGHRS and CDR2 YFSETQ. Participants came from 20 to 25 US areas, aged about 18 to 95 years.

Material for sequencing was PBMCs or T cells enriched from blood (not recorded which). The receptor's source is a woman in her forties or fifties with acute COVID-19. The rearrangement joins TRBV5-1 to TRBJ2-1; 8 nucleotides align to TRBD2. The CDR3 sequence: CASSLTTGGLGNNEQFF. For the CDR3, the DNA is TGCGCCAGCAGCTTGACCACGGGGGGACTAGGAAACAATGAGCAGTTCTTC.